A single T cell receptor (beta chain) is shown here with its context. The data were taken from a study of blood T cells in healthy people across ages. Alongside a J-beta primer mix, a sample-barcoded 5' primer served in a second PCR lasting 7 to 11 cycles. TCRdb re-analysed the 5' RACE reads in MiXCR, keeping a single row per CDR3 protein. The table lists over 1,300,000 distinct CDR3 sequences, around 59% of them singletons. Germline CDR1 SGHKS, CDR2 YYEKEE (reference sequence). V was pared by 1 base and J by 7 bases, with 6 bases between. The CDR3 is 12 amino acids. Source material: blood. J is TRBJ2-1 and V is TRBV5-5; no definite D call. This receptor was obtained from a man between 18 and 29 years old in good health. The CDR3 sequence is CASSLILNEQFF. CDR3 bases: TGTGCCAGCAGCTTGATTCTTAATGAGCAGTTCTTC. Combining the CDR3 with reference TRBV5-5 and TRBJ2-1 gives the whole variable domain DAGVTQSPTHLIKTRGQQVTLRCSPISGHKSVSWYQQVLGQGPQFIFQYYEKEERGRGNFPDRFSARQFPNYSSELNVNALLLGDSALYLCASSLILNEQFFGPGTRLTVL.